The 2 T cell receptor beta chains listed next were all sequenced from one sample in a study of T cell responses to AZD1222 COVID-19 vaccine. Libraries were prepared by immunoSEQ multiplex PCR; TCRdb keeps only in-frame clonotypes and omits some of them. The data show about 100,000 clones, about nine tenths seen once. The sample in question was peripheral blood, obtained on day 0 of AZD1222 vaccination. The receptors here all came from an adult in good health.

The chain is built from TRBV15 and TRBJ2-7; TRBD2 matches at 7 bases. Germline CDR1 is LNHNV and CDR2 is YYDKDF (reference sequence). V lost 5 bases to trimming and J lost 1 base; unmatched junction nucleotides: 8. This CDR3 region has 15 residues. The CDR3: CATSPGRGGSYEQYF. The CDR3 DNA reads TGTGCCACCAGCCCGGGGAGGGGTGGATCCTACGAGCAGTACTTC. The whole variable domain, remainder taken from reference TRBV15 and TRBJ2-7, is DAMVIQNPRYQVTQFGKPVTLSCSQTLNHNVMYWYQQKSSQAPKLLFHYYDKDFNNEADTPDNFQSRRPNTSFCFLDIRSPGLGDTAMYLCATSPGRGGSYEQYFGPGTRLTVT.

This rearrangement joins TRBV28 to TRBJ2-7; TRBD2 might be the D (6 bases). The germline V gene has CDR1 MDHEN and CDR2 SYDVKM. The CDR3 consists of 15 residues. V was shortened by 5 bases and J by 0 bases, with 14 bases between the two germline ends. Here the CDR3 DNA reads TGTGCCAGCAGTCCCCCGGCGGGAAACTCCTACGAGCAGTACTTC. Translated, it gives CASSPPAGNSYEQYF.